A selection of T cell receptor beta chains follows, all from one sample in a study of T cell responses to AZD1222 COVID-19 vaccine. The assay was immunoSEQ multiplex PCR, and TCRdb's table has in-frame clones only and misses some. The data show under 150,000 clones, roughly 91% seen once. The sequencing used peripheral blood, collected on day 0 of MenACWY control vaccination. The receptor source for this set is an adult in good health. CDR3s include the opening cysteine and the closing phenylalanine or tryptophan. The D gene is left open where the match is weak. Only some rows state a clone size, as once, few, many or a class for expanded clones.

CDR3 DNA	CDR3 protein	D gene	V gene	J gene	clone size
TGTGCCAGCAGCTCCCGGGACCGGAACTATGGCTACACCTTC	CASSSRDRNYGYTF	-	TRBV5-8	TRBJ1-2	-
TGTGCCAGCAGCGAGTCCGCGGGACTAACCTACAATGAGCAGTTCTTC	CASSESAGLTYNEQFF	TRBD2	TRBV3-1/TRBV3-2	TRBJ2-1	-
TGCGCCAGCACCAAGGGACCGCCGAACACTGAAGCTTTCTTT	CASTKGPPNTEAFF	-	TRBV5-1	TRBJ1-1	-
TGTGCCAGCAGCTTAGTGGGCGGCGGGGCTGAAGCTTTCTTT	CASSLVGGGAEAFF	-	TRBV7-8	TRBJ1-1	-
TGTGCCAGCAGCCTATGGACAGTTGAGGGCACTGAAGCTTTCTTT	CASSLWTVEGTEAFF	-	TRBV11-2	TRBJ1-1	-
TGTGCCAGCAGGCAGGGGGTGAACACTGAAGCTTTCTTT	CASRQGVNTEAFF	TRBD1	TRBV5-8	TRBJ1-1	few
TGTGCCAGCAGTGAAGAGAGGTTTCGCCAGCCCCAGCATTTT	CASSEERFRQPQHF	-	TRBV2	TRBJ1-5	-
TGTGCCTCGACTTTAGGCAGGGGAGGAAATTCACCCCTCCACTTT	CASTLGRGGNSPLHF	-	TRBV30	TRBJ1-6	-
TGCGCCAGCAGCTCCCAGGGTAGCGGGAGCTTCAATGAGCAGTTCTTC	CASSSQGSGSFNEQFF	TRBD2	TRBV5-1	TRBJ2-1	-
TGTGCCAGCTTTTGCCCCGGGGGCTACGAGCAGTACTTC	CASFCPGGYEQYF	-	TRBV13	TRBJ2-7	few
TGTGCCAGCCCTGCGATTTCAGTAAACACCGGGGAGCTGTTTTTT	CASPAISVNTGELFF	-	TRBV6-5	TRBJ2-2	-
TGTGCCAGCAGTACAAGGGCGGGTAAGACCCAGTACTTC	CASSTRAGKTQYF	-	TRBV12-3/TRBV12-4	TRBJ2-5	-
TGTGCCAGCAGATCGACAGGTGGGGCCGGGGAGCTGTTTTTT	CASRSTGGAGELFF	-	TRBV28	TRBJ2-2	once
TGTGCCAGTAGTACCCCGAGGAATTCACCCCTCCACTTT	CASSTPRNSPLHF	-	TRBV19	TRBJ1-6	-
TGTGCCAGTAGTAAACAGGGAAACTATGGCTACACCTTC	CASSKQGNYGYTF	-	TRBV19	TRBJ1-2	-
TGCGCCAGCAGCCTCCGCGTGACAGGGTTGGAAACTGAAGCTTTCTTT	CASSLRVTGLETEAFF	TRBD1	TRBV5-1	TRBJ1-1	-
TGTGCCATCAGTGCAGTGCCTGCCGGTTACAATGAGCAGTTCTTC	CAISAVPAGYNEQFF	-	TRBV10-3	TRBJ2-1	-
TGTGCCAGCATTGTAACAGGGCGTCTGAACACTGAAGCTTTCTTT	CASIVTGRLNTEAFF	-	TRBV6-5	TRBJ1-1	-
TGCAGCGTCGGGGACCCGGGGAGCAATCAGCCCCAGCATTTT	CSVGDPGSNQPQHF	-	TRBV29-1	TRBJ1-5	-
TGTGCCAGCAGACCCCGACAGGGAGACTCACCCCTCCACTTT	CASRPRQGDSPLHF	TRBD1	TRBV5-5	TRBJ1-6	-
TGTGCCAGCAGTCGAGGGACCGGGGAGCTGTTTTTT	CASSRGTGELFF	-	TRBV12-3/TRBV12-4	TRBJ2-2	-
TGTGCCAGCAGTCCTACAGGGGTCCTCTCCTACGAGCAGTACTTC	CASSPTGVLSYEQYF	TRBD1	TRBV6-5	TRBJ2-7	once
TGTGCCAGCAGTTTACACCCCGCACCTGGCTACACCTTC	CASSLHPAPGYTF	-	TRBV12-3/TRBV12-4	TRBJ1-2	-
TGTGCCAGCAGCTTGGGGCCTTACTCTGGAAACACCATATATTTT	CASSLGPYSGNTIYF	-	TRBV5-8	TRBJ1-3	once
TGTGCCAGCAATGGGGATTCTGAAGCTTTCTTT	CASNGDSEAFF	-	TRBV5-5	TRBJ1-1	-
TGCGCCAGCAGCTTAGCTGGCCCCGATCTCAATGAGCAGTTCTTC	CASSLAGPDLNEQFF	-	TRBV5-1	TRBJ2-1	once
TGTGCCAGCAGCTTAGCGTTTTTCTTCGGGACACACTCCTACGAGCAGTACTTC	CASSLAFFFGTHSYEQYF	-	TRBV7-9	TRBJ2-7	few
TGTGCCACCAGTGATTACGGCTATGGCTACACCTTC	CATSDYGYGYTF	-	TRBV24-1	TRBJ1-2	-
TGTGCCACCGCTGGGAACTCTGGGGCCAACGTCCTGACTTTC	CATAGNSGANVLTF	-	TRBV24-1	TRBJ2-6	-
TGTGCCGCAACCTCTAGCGGAATTTACAATGAGCAGTTCTTC	CAATSSGIYNEQFF	TRBD2	TRBV30	TRBJ2-1	-
TGTGCCAGCAGCCGAGGATCCTCAACTAATGAAAAACTGTTTTTT	CASSRGSSTNEKLFF	-	TRBV7-7	TRBJ1-4	-
TGTGCCAGCAGCAAAACGTGGGGGGACGGCTACACCTTC	CASSKTWGDGYTF	-	TRBV21-1	TRBJ1-2	medium-sized
TGTGCCAGCAGCCAAGAACTAGCGGGGGCCTACGAGCAGTACTTC	CASSQELAGAYEQYF	TRBD2	TRBV4-2	TRBJ2-7	once
TGTGCCAGCAGTTCCCAGACAGGGGACGAAAAACTGTTTTTT	CASSSQTGDEKLFF	TRBD1	TRBV27	TRBJ1-4	-
TGCGCCAGCAGCGGGACAGGGGGCTCTGGAAACACCATATATTTT	CASSGTGGSGNTIYF	TRBD1	TRBV5-1	TRBJ1-3	-
TGTGCCAGCAGCGCCGGACAGAGCAACACTGAAGCTTTCTTT	CASSAGQSNTEAFF	-	TRBV7-2	TRBJ1-1	-
TGTGCCAGCAGCTTAGCCCCGGGGTTCTCCTACGAGCAGTACTTC	CASSLAPGFSYEQYF	-	TRBV7-2	TRBJ2-7	-
TGTGCCAGCAGCTTGGCACAGGACTCCTATAATTCACCCCTCCACTTT	CASSLAQDSYNSPLHF	-	TRBV5-8	TRBJ1-6	-
TGTGCCAGCAGTTACTCGACTGAGGGACCAGATACGCAGTATTTT	CASSYSTEGPDTQYF	-	TRBV6-5	TRBJ2-3	-